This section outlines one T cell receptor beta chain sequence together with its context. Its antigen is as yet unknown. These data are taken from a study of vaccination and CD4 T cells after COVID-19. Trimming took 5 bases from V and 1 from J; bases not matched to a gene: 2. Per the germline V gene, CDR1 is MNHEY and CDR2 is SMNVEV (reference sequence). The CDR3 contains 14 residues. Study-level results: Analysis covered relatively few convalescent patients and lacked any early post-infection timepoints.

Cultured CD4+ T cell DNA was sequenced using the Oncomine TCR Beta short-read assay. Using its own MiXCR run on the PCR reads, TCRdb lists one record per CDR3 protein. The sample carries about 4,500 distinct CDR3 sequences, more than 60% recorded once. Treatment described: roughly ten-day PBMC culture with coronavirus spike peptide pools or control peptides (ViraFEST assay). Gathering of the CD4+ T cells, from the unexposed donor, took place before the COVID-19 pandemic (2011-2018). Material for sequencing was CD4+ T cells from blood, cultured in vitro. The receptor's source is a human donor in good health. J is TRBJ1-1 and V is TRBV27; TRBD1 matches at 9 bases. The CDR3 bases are TGTGCCAGCAGTGAGACAGGGGGGAACACTGAAGCTTTCTTT. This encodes CASSETGGNTEAFF.